The 4 T cell receptor beta chains listed next were all sequenced from one sample in a study of human T cells and chemical hapten exposure. Time point described: pre-sensitization, week 0. Treatment noted: therapeutic diphenylcyclopropenone sensitization with weekly scalp DPC. TCRdb ran MiXCR on the RACE reads and lists one entry per CDR3 protein. Found here are about 51,000 distinct CDR3 sequences, 9.4% of them singletons; the top ten hold 11% to 15%. Source: whole blood, taken in connection with sensitization to the hapten diphenylcyclopropenone (DPC). The receptors shown here come from a woman aged 40 to 55 with alopecia areata. Some clones in this sample may be carry-over from other donors' samples.

This clonotype has ten or more counts. This chain joins TRBV3-1 and TRBJ1-1; no reliable D call. Trimming shortened V by 0 bases and J by 0 bases, and 11 bases separated the two germline ends. Germline V gives CDR1 LGHDT, CDR2 YNNKEL (reference sequence). The CDR3 is 16 residues long. The CDR3 DNA is TGTGCCAGCAGCCAAGAGCGGGTATGGGTGAACACTGAAGCTTTCTTT. Residues: CASSQERVWVNTEAFF.

This clonotype has only a few counts. J is TRBJ2-7 and V is TRBV7-6, with 9 bases matching TRBD1. The CDR3 has 16 amino acids. V shed 5 bases and J 3 bases; nucleotides not matched to a gene: 11. Germline V gives CDR1 SGHVS, CDR2 FNYEAQ. As DNA, the CDR3 is TGTGCCAGCAGCCCCCTGGGGGGACAGGGCTACTACGAGCAGTACTTC. It yields the protein CASSPLGGQGYYEQYF.

For this clonotype: A much larger clone differs from this one at a single base, so this may be a read error. V is TRBV5-1 and J is TRBJ1-1; TRBD1 might be the D (6 bases). The V gene lost 7 bases and the J gene lost 3 bases, with 19 bases spanning the gap. This CDR3 has 15 residues. CDR1 SGHRS and CDR2 YFSETQ come from the germline V gene. CDR3 loop: CASGLYREGDTEAFF. The DNA for the CDR3 is TGCGCCAGCGGCCTCTACAGGGAGGGGGACACTGAAGCTTTCTTT.

This clonotype has at least ten counts. This chain connects TRBV9 to TRBJ2-5, with 8 bases matching TRBD2. Germline V lookup: CDR1 SGDLS, CDR2 YYNGEE. This CDR3 spans 14 amino acids. Unmatched junction bases numbered 6, after V lost 3 bases and J lost 5 bases. The CDR3 DNA reads TGTGCCAGCAGCGGAGGGACTAGTGTGGAGACCCAGTACTTC. This gives the protein CASSGGTSVETQYF.